The rows below give T cell receptor beta chains drawn from one sample of a study of T cells expressing NK-cell markers. TCRdb re-called the 5' RACE reads; every CDR3 protein appears as one record, without DNA. This table holds 250,000 to 300,000 distinct CDR3 sequences. Sequencing was performed on blood T cells: a sorted CD56 or NKG2C T cell subset, CD4+ or CD8+ T cells, or bulk PBMC T cells (not recorded which). These receptors were collected from a man younger than 35 in good health. Each CDR3 is given with its conserved first and last residue.

j_gene	v_gene	CDR3aa
TRBJ2-5	TRBV3-1	CASSHRLAGVGQETQYF
TRBJ1-1	TRBV12-3/TRBV12-4	CASSLLQGTAFF
TRBJ2-3	TRBV20-1	CSSGLGTDTQYF
TRBJ1-5	TRBV6-1	CASSPKQVLSNQPQHF
TRBJ2-3	TRBV7-2	CASSLALAGVSGTQYF
TRBJ1-5	TRBV18	CASSPDRGKGNQPQHF
TRBJ2-3	TRBV20-1	CSMGSASGRKDTQYF
TRBJ2-7	TRBV15	CATSNQRAGPPYEQYF
TRBJ2-3	TRBV4-2	CASSQRLGGGTDTQYF
TRBJ1-3	TRBV15	CATSRAQLRGTGNTIYF
TRBJ2-1	TRBV6-2/TRBV6-3	CASSLVMRLGINEQFF
TRBJ2-3	TRBV12-3/TRBV12-4	CASSFVGGADTQYF
TRBJ1-2	TRBV28	CASSLFPPMAGGNYGYTF
TRBJ2-5	TRBV20-1	CSAGLLGRGGGQETQYF
TRBJ1-6	TRBV20-1	CSANDGQGSSYNSPLHF
TRBJ2-6	TRBV12-3/TRBV12-4	CASSPRLGTQSGANVLTF
TRBJ1-5	TRBV12-3/TRBV12-4	CASSLDRDGNQPQHF
TRBJ1-5	TRBV10-1	CASSGGASGQPQHF
TRBJ2-3	TRBV6-6	CASNISRGQRTDTQYF
TRBJ2-1	TRBV11-2	CASRPLGGNEQFF
TRBJ2-5	TRBV5-1	CASSTASGSTKTQYF
TRBJ1-4	TRBV9	CASSPMDGANEKLFF
TRBJ1-2	TRBV29-1	CSVVLRTNYGYTF
TRBJ2-3	TRBV12-3/TRBV12-4	CATAPGQGTRVSDTQYF
TRBJ1-4	TRBV20-1	CSAIPGTVPAGELFF
TRBJ1-6	TRBV6-1	CASSDRGYNSPLHF
TRBJ1-5	TRBV3-1	CASSQGGYSNQPQHF
TRBJ2-1	TRBV12-3/TRBV12-4	CASSLILRNNEQFF
TRBJ2-3	TRBV11-3	CASSGGDTQYF
TRBJ2-1	TRBV27	CASSLQVGGYEQFF
TRBJ2-7	TRBV29-1	CSASERGREQYF
TRBJ2-2	TRBV5-1	CASSQGSRNTGELFF
TRBJ2-2	TRBV5-1	CASSEGGNTGELFF
TRBJ1-2	TRBV20-1	CSANRGDRDDGYTF
TRBJ2-5	TRBV18	CASSPSRVQETQYF
TRBJ2-1	TRBV12-3/TRBV12-4	CASTRRNEQFF
TRBJ1-5	TRBV4-3	CASSQEGTPHSPQHF
TRBJ2-3	TRBV12-3/TRBV12-4	CASSRRQGRTDTQYF
TRBJ1-1	TRBV20-1	CSARPFSSNRVGKNTEAFF
TRBJ2-1	TRBV25-1	CASSASGRGNNEQFF
TRBJ2-3	TRBV19	CASRDRGGPEPNTQYF
TRBJ1-6	TRBV7-2	CASSMRLWALDSPLHF
TRBJ1-5	TRBV6-2/TRBV6-3	CASSGTGVQPQHF
TRBJ1-5	TRBV5-1	CASSLDSYSNQPQHF
TRBJ2-1	TRBV5-1	CASRPTSGSSYNEQFF
TRBJ2-3	TRBV12-3/TRBV12-4	CASSFRVNTDTQYF
TRBJ2-3	TRBV5-1	CASSPDRGVLTDTQYF
TRBJ2-7	TRBV4-2	CASSQAGTSGYEQYF
TRBJ1-1	TRBV12-3/TRBV12-4	CASKSGSPEAFF
TRBJ1-1	TRBV12-3/TRBV12-4	CASSVEDEAFF
TRBJ1-1	TRBV20-1	CSASGGQPNTEAFF
TRBJ2-1	TRBV7-9	CASSVGTHGENEQFF
TRBJ2-1	TRBV5-6	CASSLGLGLAGVNEQFF
TRBJ2-2	TRBV4-3	CASSRRLAGDTNTGELFF